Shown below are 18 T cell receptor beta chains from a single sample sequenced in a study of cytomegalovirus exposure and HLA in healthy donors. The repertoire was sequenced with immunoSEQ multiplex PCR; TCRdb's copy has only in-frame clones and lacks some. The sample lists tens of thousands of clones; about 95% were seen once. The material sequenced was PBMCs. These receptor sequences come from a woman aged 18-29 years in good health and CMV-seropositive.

CDR3 loop: CASSPGGVNEQYF. CDR3 nucleotide sequence: TGCGCCAGCAGCCCTGGAGGGGTAAACGAGCAGTACTTC. This sequence joins TRBV5-1 and TRBJ2-7; TRBD2 is a possible D gene (6 bases). Trimming took 4 bases from V and 5 from J, leaving 13 bases between them. CDR3 size: 13 residues. Per the germline V gene, CDR1 is SGHRS and CDR2 is YFSETQ. Filled out from reference TRBV5-1 and TRBJ2-7, the complete variable domain reads KAGVTQTPRYLIKTRGQQVTLSCSPISGHRSVSWYQQTPGQGLQFLFEYFSETQRNKGNFPGRFSGRQFSNSRSEMNVSTLELGDSALYLCASSPGGVNEQYFGPGTRLTVT.

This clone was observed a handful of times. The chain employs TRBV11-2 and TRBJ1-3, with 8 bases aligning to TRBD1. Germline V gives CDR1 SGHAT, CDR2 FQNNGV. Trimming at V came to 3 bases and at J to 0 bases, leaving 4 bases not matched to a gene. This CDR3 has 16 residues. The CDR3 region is CASSLDRAVSGNTIYF. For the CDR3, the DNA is TGTGCCAGCAGCTTGGACAGGGCGGTCTCTGGAAACACCATATATTTT.

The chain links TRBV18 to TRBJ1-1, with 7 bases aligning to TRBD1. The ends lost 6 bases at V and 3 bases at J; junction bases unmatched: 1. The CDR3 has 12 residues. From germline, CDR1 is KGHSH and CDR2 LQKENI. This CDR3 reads CASSRGDTEAFF. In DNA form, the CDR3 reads TGTGCCAGCTCCAGGGGGGACACTGAAGCTTTCTTT.

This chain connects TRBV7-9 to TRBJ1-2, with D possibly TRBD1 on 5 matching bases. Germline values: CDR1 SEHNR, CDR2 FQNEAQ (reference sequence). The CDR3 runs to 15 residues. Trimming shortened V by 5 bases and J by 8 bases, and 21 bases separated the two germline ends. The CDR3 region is CASSRAVVEGRGYTF. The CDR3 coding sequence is TGTGCCAGCAGCCGCGCGGTTGTGGAGGGACGCGGCTACACCTTC. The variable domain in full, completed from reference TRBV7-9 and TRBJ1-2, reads DTGVSQNPRHKITKRGQNVTFRCDPISEHNRLYWYRQTLGQGPEFLTYFQNEAQLEKSRLLSDRFSAERPKGSFSTLEIQRTEQGDSAMYLCASSRAVVEGRGYTFGSGTRLTVV.

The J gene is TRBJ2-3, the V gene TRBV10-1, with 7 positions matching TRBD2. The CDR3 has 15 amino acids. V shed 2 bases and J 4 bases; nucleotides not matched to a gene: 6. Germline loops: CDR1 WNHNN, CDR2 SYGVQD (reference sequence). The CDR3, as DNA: TGCGCCAGCAGTGAGGGTCGGGGGGTGGCAGATACGCAGTATTTT. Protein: CASSEGRGVADTQYF.

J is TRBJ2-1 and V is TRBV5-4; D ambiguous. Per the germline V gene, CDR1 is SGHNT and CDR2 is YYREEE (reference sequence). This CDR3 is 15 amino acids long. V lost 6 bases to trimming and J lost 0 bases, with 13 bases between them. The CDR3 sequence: CASIDSTSSYNEQFF. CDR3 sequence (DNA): TGTGCCAGCATCGACTCCACGAGCTCCTACAATGAGCAGTTCTTC.

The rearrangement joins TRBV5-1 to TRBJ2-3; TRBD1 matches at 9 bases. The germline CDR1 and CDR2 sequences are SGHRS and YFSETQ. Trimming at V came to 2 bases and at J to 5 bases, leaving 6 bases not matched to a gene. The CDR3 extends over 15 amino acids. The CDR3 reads CASSFNRGQGDTQYF. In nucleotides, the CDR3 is TGCGCCAGCAGCTTTAACAGGGGGCAGGGAGATACGCAGTATTTT.

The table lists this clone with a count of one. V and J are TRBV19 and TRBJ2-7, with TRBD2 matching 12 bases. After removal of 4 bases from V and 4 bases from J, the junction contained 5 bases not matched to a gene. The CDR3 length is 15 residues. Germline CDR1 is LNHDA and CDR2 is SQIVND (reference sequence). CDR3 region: CASSKTSGGVYEQYF. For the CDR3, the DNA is TGTGCCAGTAGTAAGACTAGCGGGGGAGTATACGAGCAGTACTTC.

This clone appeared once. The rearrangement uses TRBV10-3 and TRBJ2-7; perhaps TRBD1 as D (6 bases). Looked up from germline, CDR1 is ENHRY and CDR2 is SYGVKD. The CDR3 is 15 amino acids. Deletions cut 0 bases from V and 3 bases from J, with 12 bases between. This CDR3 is CAISESGRGVYEQYF. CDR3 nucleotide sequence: TGTGCCATCAGTGAGTCGGGCAGGGGAGTCTACGAGCAGTACTTC.

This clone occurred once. CDR3 in DNA: TGTGCCAGCAGCTTGAATGGGGACTCTGGCTACACCTTC. Translation: CASSLNGDSGYTF. This chain connects TRBV5-4 to TRBJ1-2, with D perhaps matching TRBD1 (5 bases). The V end was cut by 1 base, the J end by 7 bases, with 11 bases between. Germline lookup yields CDR1 SGHNT and CDR2 YYREEE (reference sequence). The length of the CDR3 is 13 residues.

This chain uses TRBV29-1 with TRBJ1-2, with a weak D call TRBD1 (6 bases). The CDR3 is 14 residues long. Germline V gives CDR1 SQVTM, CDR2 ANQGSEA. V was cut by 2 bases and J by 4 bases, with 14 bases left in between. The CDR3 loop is CSVELQGGSYGYTF. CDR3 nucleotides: TGCAGCGTTGAACTACAGGGCGGTAGCTATGGCTACACCTTC.

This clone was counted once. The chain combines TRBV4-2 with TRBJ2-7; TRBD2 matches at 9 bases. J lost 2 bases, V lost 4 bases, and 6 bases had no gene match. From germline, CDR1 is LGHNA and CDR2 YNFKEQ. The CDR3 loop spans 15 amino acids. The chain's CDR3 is CASSPERGVTYEQYF. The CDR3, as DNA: TGTGCCAGCAGCCCTGAGCGGGGGGTTACCTACGAGCAGTACTTC.

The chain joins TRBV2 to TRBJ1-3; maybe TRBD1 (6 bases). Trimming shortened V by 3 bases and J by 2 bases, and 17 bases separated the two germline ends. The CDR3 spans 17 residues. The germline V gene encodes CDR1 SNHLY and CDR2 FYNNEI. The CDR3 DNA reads TGTGCCAGCAGTGATCTTTCAGGGGCGCGTACTGGAAACACCATATATTTT. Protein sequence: CASSDLSGARTGNTIYF.

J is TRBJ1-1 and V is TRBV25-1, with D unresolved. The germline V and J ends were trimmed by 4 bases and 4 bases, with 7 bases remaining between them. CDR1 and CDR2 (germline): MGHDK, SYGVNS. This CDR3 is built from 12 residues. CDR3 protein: CASSGRGTEAFF. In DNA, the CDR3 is TGTGCCAGCAGTGGACGGGGCACTGAAGCTTTCTTT.

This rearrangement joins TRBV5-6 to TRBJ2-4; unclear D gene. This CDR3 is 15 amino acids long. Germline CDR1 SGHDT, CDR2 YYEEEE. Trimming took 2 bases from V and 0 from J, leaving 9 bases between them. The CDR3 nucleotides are TGTGCCAGCAGCTTTTCCCCGGTAGCCAAAAACATTCAGTACTTC. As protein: CASSFSPVAKNIQYF.

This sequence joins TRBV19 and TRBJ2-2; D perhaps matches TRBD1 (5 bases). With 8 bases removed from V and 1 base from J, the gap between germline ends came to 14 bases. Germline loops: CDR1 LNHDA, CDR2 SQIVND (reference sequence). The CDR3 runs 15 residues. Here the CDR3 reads CASQAGSMNTGELFF. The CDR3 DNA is TGTGCCAGTCAAGCAGGGTCTATGAACACCGGGGAGCTGTTTTTT.

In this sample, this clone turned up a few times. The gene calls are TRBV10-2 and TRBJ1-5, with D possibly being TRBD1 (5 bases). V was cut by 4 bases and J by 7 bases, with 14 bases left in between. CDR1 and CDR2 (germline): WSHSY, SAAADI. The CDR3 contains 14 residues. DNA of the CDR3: TGCGCCAGCAGTGGGGCCCAGGGTTTGCAGCCCCAGCATTTT. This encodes CASSGAQGLQPQHF.

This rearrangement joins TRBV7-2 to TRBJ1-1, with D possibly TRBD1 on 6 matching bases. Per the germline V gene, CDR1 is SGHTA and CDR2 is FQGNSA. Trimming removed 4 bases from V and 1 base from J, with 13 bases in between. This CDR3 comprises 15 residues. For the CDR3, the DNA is TGTGCCAGCAGCTCTAGGGGGTTCGGGAACACTGAAGCTTTCTTT. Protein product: CASSSRGFGNTEAFF.